The 27 T cell receptor beta chains below all came from one sample that was sequenced in a study of control samples from healthy donors and cancer patients. Produced via immunoSEQ multiplex PCR; TCRdb's table is partial and in-frame only. The profile shows 150,000 or so clones, 90% to 95% of them singletons. Sequencing used blood. All receptors derive from a middle-aged man in good health.

This chain connects TRBV25-1 to TRBJ1-3, with D unclear. Looked up from germline, CDR1 is MGHDK and CDR2 is SYGVNS. The germline V and J ends were trimmed by 6 bases and 0 bases, with 12 bases remaining between them. The CDR3 is 15 residues long. This CDR3 is CASRGHGNSGNTIYF. The CDR3 coding sequence is TGTGCCAGCAGAGGTCACGGGAACTCTGGAAACACCATATATTTT.

The chain is built from TRBV9 and TRBJ2-7; 8 bases match TRBD2. CDR1 SGDLS and CDR2 YYNGEE come from the germline V gene. This CDR3 comprises 14 residues. Losses at the gene ends were 4 bases for V and 1 base for J; bases not matched to a gene: 4. The CDR3 region is CASSSGGGSYEQYF. CDR3 DNA sequence: TGTGCCAGCAGCTCCGGGGGGGGGTCCTACGAGCAGTACTTC.

The rearrangement joins TRBV19 to TRBJ1-2; D is unresolved. Germline-derived CDR1 and CDR2 are LNHDA and SQIVND (reference sequence). V lost 5 bases, J lost 2 bases, and 15 bases lay in between. This CDR3 comprises 15 residues. CDR3 sequence: CASSPLGGLNYGYTF. The DNA for the CDR3 is TGTGCCAGTAGTCCCCTGGGAGGGCTGAACTATGGCTACACCTTC.

The chain carries TRBV9 and TRBJ1-1, with D possibly TRBD1 on 6 matching bases. Germline CDR1 and CDR2: SGDLS and YYNGEE. V lost 1 base and J 0 bases, leaving 13 bases between the germline ends. The CDR3 loop spans 16 amino acids. CDR3 amino acids: CASSVRPQGMNTEAFF. In nucleotides, the CDR3 is TGTGCCAGCAGCGTACGTCCCCAGGGGATGAACACTGAAGCTTTCTTT.

The chain is built from TRBV18 and TRBJ2-1; D gene ambiguous. The V gene lost 2 bases and the J gene lost 6 bases, with 8 bases spanning the gap. Germline values: CDR1 KGHSH, CDR2 LQKENI. The CDR3 covers 13 residues. The CDR3 spells CASSPGGSNEQFF. In DNA, the CDR3 is TGTGCCAGCTCACCAGGCGGCTCCAATGAGCAGTTCTTC. Filled out from reference TRBV18 and TRBJ2-1, the complete variable domain reads NAGVMQNPRHLVRRRGQEARLRCSPMKGHSHVYWYRQLPEEGLKFMVYLQKENIIDESGMPKERFSAEFPKEGPSILRIQQVVRGDSAAYFCASSPGGSNEQFFGPGTRLTVL.

The chain joins TRBV5-6 to TRBJ1-5; no firm D call. V lost 1 base and J 4 bases, leaving 9 bases between the germline ends. Looked up from germline, CDR1 is SGHDT and CDR2 is YYEEEE. This CDR3 region has 14 residues. CDR3 nucleotide sequence: TGTGCCAGCAGCTTGTACGGAGGGAATCAGCCCCAGCATTTT. It translates to CASSLYGGNQPQHF.

Written as DNA, the CDR3 is TGTGCCAGCAGTTTTTATGCATCCGAGGGTTCACCCCTCCACTTT. It codes for CASSFYASEGSPLHF. V gene TRBV28 combines with J gene TRBJ1-6; D remains unclear. This CDR3 spans 15 amino acids. V was clipped by 3 bases and J by 9 bases, with 15 bases between them. CDR1 and CDR2 from the germline V gene are MDHEN and SYDVKM.

CDR3 coding DNA: TGTGCCAGCAGGCGACAGGGTGGGGATTCAAGGAAACTGTTTTTT. It yields the protein CASRRQGGDSRKLFF. The chain is built from TRBV28 and TRBJ1-4, with 7 bases fitting TRBD1. The CDR3 has 15 amino acids. CDR1 and CDR2 (germline): MDHEN, SYDVKM. V was clipped by 6 bases and J by 11 bases; unmatched bases: 15.

The rearrangement links TRBV7-2 to TRBJ2-7; 9 bases are a match to TRBD1. CDR1 and CDR2 (germline): SGHTA, FQGNSA. The V segment lost 6 bases and the J segment 2 bases; nucleotides outside the gene matches: 8. The CDR3 covers 15 residues. This CDR3 reads CASRKTGQGTYEQYF. CDR3 sequence (DNA): TGTGCCAGCAGAAAGACGGGACAGGGAACCTACGAGCAGTACTTC.

The chain combines TRBV29-1 with TRBJ1-1; the D gene is possibly TRBD1 (5 bases). The CDR3 extends over 15 amino acids. Germline CDR1 is SQVTM and CDR2 is ANQGSEA. With 0 bases removed from V and 1 base from J, the gap between germline ends came to 12 bases. The CDR3 nucleotides read TGCAGCGTTGAAGATCTTCGCAGGGCGAACACTGAAGCTTTCTTT. This encodes CSVEDLRRANTEAFF. The whole variable domain, remainder taken from reference TRBV29-1 and TRBJ1-1, is SAVISQKPSRDICQRGTSLTIQCQVDSQVTMMFWYRQQPGQSLTLIATANQGSEATYESGFVIDKFPISRPNLTFSTLTVSNMSPEDSSIYLCSVEDLRRANTEAFFGQGTRLTVV.

V gene TRBV6-5 combines with J gene TRBJ2-7, with a weak D call TRBD1 (7 bases). CDR1 is MNHEY, CDR2 SVGAGI, per germline. This CDR3 contains 14 residues. V shed 6 bases and J shed 4 bases, with 16 bases lying between them. CDR3 coding DNA: TGTGCCAGCAGACCCGCGGGACAGAGTTACGAGCAGTACTTC. This codes for CASRPAGQSYEQYF.

The CDR3 loop reads CASSPDPNPTHYGYTF. The CDR3 DNA reads as TGTGCCAGCAGTCCGGACCCGAACCCCACGCACTATGGCTACACCTTC. The chain employs TRBV27 and TRBJ1-2; D remains ambiguous. The CDR3 spans 16 residues. V lost 5 bases and J lost 3, with 19 bases in between. Looked up from germline, CDR1 is MNHEY and CDR2 is SMNVEV (reference sequence).

V usage is TRBV18 and J usage is TRBJ1-3; D remains ambiguous. CDR1 and CDR2 from the germline V gene are KGHSH and LQKENI. The length of the CDR3 is 16 residues. V lost 3 bases to trimming and J lost 0 bases, with 12 bases between them. CDR3 nucleotides: TGTGCCAGCTCACCCGGACGGACGAGCTCTGGAAACACCATATATTTT. Translation gives CASSPGRTSSGNTIYF.

This chain links TRBV7-2 with TRBJ2-2, with 7 bases that match TRBD2. J gave up 7 bases and V 1 base, and 9 bases lay outside the gene matches. The germline V gene has CDR1 SGHTA and CDR2 FQGNSA. There are 16 residues in the CDR3. The CDR3 nucleotides read TGTGCCAGCAGCTTAGAGGCGGGAGTGCGGAACGGGGAGCTGTTTTTT. Protein sequence: CASSLEAGVRNGELFF. Drawing the rest from reference TRBV7-2 and TRBJ2-2, the complete variable domain is GAGVSQSPSNKVTEKGKDVELRCDPISGHTALYWYRQSLGQGLEFLIYFQGNSAPDKSGLPSDRFSAERTGGSVSTLTIQRTQQEDSAVYLCASSLEAGVRNGELFFGEGSRLTVL.

The chain employs TRBV30 and TRBJ2-7; D perhaps matches TRBD1 (5 bases). The ends were cut back, 1 base at V and 2 bases at J, with 9 bases in the middle. This CDR3 region has 13 residues. The germline V gene encodes CDR1 GTSNPN and CDR2 SVGIG (reference sequence). In DNA form, the CDR3 reads TGTGCCTGGAGTGCAGGGATTGCCTACGAGCAGTACTTC. Protein product: CAWSAGIAYEQYF.

The chain carries TRBV7-9 and TRBJ1-1, with D possibly matching TRBD1 (5 bases). V was trimmed by 4 bases and J by 4 bases, leaving 10 bases between them. This CDR3 has 13 residues. In germline, CDR1 is SEHNR, CDR2 FQNEAQ (reference sequence). CDR3 protein: CASSWGGSTEAFF. The DNA for the CDR3 is TGTGCCAGCAGCTGGGGCGGAAGCACTGAAGCTTTCTTT.

The rearrangement joins TRBV25-1 to TRBJ1-1; tentative D call: TRBD1 (6 bases). Germline V gives CDR1 MGHDK, CDR2 SYGVNS. Trimming removed 0 bases at V and 3 bases at J, with 8 bases between. The CDR3 contains 14 residues. CDR3 sequence reads: CASSEYRGHTEAFF. The DNA of the CDR3 is TGTGCCAGCAGTGAATACAGGGGCCACACTGAAGCTTTCTTT. Looking up the rest from reference TRBV25-1 and TRBJ1-1 gives the full variable domain: EADIYQTPRYLVIGTGKKITLECSQTMGHDKMYWYQQDPGMELHLIHYSYGVNSTEKGDLSSESTVSRIRTEHFPLTLESARPSHTSQYLCASSEYRGHTEAFFGQGTRLTVV.

The chain joins TRBV2 to TRBJ2-5; D possibly corresponds to TRBD1 (6 bases). There are 14 residues in the CDR3. CDR1 SNHLY and CDR2 FYNNEI come from the germline V gene. V lost 4 bases and J 3 bases, leaving 12 bases between the germline ends. CDR3 in DNA: TGTGCCAGCAGTGCGGACAGAACAGAAGAGACCCAGTACTTC. This encodes CASSADRTEETQYF. The full variable domain, its missing parts supplied by reference TRBV2 and TRBJ2-5, is EPEVTQTPSHQVTQMGQEVILRCVPISNHLYFYWYRQILGQKVEFLVSFYNNEISEKSEIFDDQFSVERPDGSNFTLKIRSTKLEDSAMYFCASSADRTEETQYFGPGTRLLVL.

V gene TRBV5-1 combines with J gene TRBJ2-5; D remains ambiguous. The CDR3 runs to 17 residues. Looked up from germline, CDR1 is SGHRS and CDR2 is YFSETQ. V was clipped by 4 bases and J by 3 bases, with 22 bases between them. The CDR3 loop reads CASSLTAYVVAEETQYF. The CDR3 DNA reads TGCGCCAGCAGCCTTACCGCTTACGTAGTCGCCGAAGAGACCCAGTACTTC. Variable domain in full (rest from reference TRBV5-1 and TRBJ2-5): KAGVTQTPRYLIKTRGQQVTLSCSPISGHRSVSWYQQTPGQGLQFLFEYFSETQRNKGNFPGRFSGRQFSNSRSEMNVSTLELGDSALYLCASSLTAYVVAEETQYFGPGTRLLVL.

The rearrangement links TRBV29-1 to TRBJ2-7; 8 nucleotides match TRBD1. The CDR3 is 13 residues long. V trimming: 4 bases; J trimming: 3 bases; junction bases outside the gene matches: 5. Germline V gene lookup returns CDR1 SQVTM and CDR2 ANQGSEA. Here the CDR3 reads CSVGGQGFYEQYF. In nucleotides, the CDR3 is TGCAGCGTTGGAGGACAGGGCTTCTACGAGCAGTACTTC.

The gene calls are TRBV2 and TRBJ1-5; D unclear. CDR1 SNHLY and CDR2 FYNNEI come from the germline V gene. V lost 4 bases and J lost 3, with 10 bases in between. The CDR3 covers 14 residues. The CDR3 DNA reads as TGTGCCAGCAGTGGAGGGCGGAACAATCAGCCCCAGCATTTT. Translated: CASSGGRNNQPQHF.

The CDR3 nucleotides read TGTGCCAGCAGTTACTCTTTCTGGACCAGGAACACTGAAGCTTTCTTT. It specifies CASSYSFWTRNTEAFF. The rearrangement uses TRBV6-2 or TRBV6-3 and TRBJ1-1, with D hard to call. Germline lookup yields CDR1 MNHEY and CDR2 SVGEGT. This CDR3 is built from 16 residues. V was shortened by 0 bases and J by 1 base, with 12 bases between the two germline ends.

Only one count was recorded for this clone. The chain is built from TRBV3-1 (or the pseudogene TRBV3-2) and TRBJ2-3, with a tentative D call TRBD2 (7 bases). The V end lost 4 bases, the J end lost 2 bases, and 13 bases lay between the germline ends. Germline CDR1 and CDR2: LGHDT and YNNKEL (reference sequence). The CDR3 is made up of 15 amino acids. The CDR3 here is CASSPRGGPTDTQYF. CDR3 sequence (DNA): TGTGCCAGCAGCCCTAGGGGGGGCCCCACAGATACGCAGTATTTT.

J is TRBJ1-4 and V is TRBV4-2, with D uncertain. V gave up 6 bases and J gave up 5 bases, with 10 bases separating them. This CDR3 contains 13 residues. CDR1 and CDR2 (germline): LGHNA, YNFKEQ. CDR3 amino acids: CASSSTGNEKLFF. The CDR3 DNA is TGTGCCAGCAGTTCGACGGGGAATGAAAAACTGTTTTTT.

The rearrangement joins TRBV11-2 to TRBJ1-2; D is ambiguous. The V end was cut by 4 bases, the J end by 8 bases, with 14 bases between. The CDR3 is made up of 13 amino acids. Germline V gene data show CDR1 as SGHAT and CDR2 as FQNNGV. The CDR3 nucleotides read TGTGCCAGCAGCTCCCGGCCAGGAGACGGCTACACCTTC. Translated, it gives CASSSRPGDGYTF.

This clone was recorded only once. The chain is built from TRBV5-1 and TRBJ2-5, with D tentatively TRBD1 (6 bases). The CDR3 is 16 amino acids. Germline CDR1 SGHRS, CDR2 YFSETQ. V lost 4 bases to trimming and J lost 1 base, with 17 bases between them. The CDR3 sequence is CASSLPQTGPQETQYF. The DNA of the CDR3 is TGCGCCAGCAGCCTACCACAGACAGGCCCCCAAGAGACCCAGTACTTC. The variable domain in full, completed from reference TRBV5-1 and TRBJ2-5, reads KAGVTQTPRYLIKTRGQQVTLSCSPISGHRSVSWYQQTPGQGLQFLFEYFSETQRNKGNFPGRFSGRQFSNSRSEMNVSTLELGDSALYLCASSLPQTGPQETQYFGPGTRLLVL.

This chain links TRBV28 with TRBJ1-1, with 7 bases fitting TRBD1. The CDR3 has 17 amino acids. From germline, CDR1 is MDHEN and CDR2 SYDVKM. With V trimmed by 6 bases and J by 0 bases, 13 bases remained unmatched. CDR3 sequence reads: CASSLPTGLSMNTEAFF. The CDR3 region has the DNA TGTGCCAGCAGCCTCCCGACAGGGCTCAGCATGAACACTGAAGCTTTCTTT.